In this sample, the clone carrying this TCR beta chain turned up many times. Its specificity is unknown. These data come from a study of Graves' ophthalmopathy and Graves' hyperthyroidism. Whole-study results and caveats: Blood was where most expanded thyroid clonotypes above 0.001 frequency also turned up.

The CDR3 sequence is 14 residues long. Germline loops: CDR1 MNHNS, CDR2 SASEGT. V dropped 4 bases and J dropped 10 bases, with 14 bases sitting between them. Serum thyroxine and TRAb, along with clinical symptoms, thyroid ultrasound and orbital computed tomography, were what diagnosis relied on. The authors amplified TCR beta CDR3 regions from RNA transcripts. HTBI-primed first-round RT-PCR preceded second-round multiplex PCR. TCRdb recomputed calls from the multiplex PCR reads with MiXCR, one row per CDR3 protein. Among some 48,000 distinct CDR3 sequences listed, about 50% were seen once. The specimen was peripheral blood. This TCR came from an adult man with Graves' ophthalmopathy. The gene calls are TRBV6-1 and TRBJ1-6; weak D call: TRBD1 (6 bases). In nucleotides, the CDR3 is TGTGCCAGCAGTGTTGGGACAAGGAAATCACCCCTCCACTTT. Its protein product is CASSVGTRKSPLHF.